This T cell receptor (beta chain) comes out of a study of cytomegalovirus exposure and HLA in healthy donors. Findings and limits, study-wide: Researchers counted roughly 160 TCR beta chains as cytomegalovirus-associated.

In its sample, this clone was seen once. Its antigen remains unknown. The PCR employed 60 Vbeta primers together with 13 Jbeta primers. Some clones are missing from TCRdb's copy, which holds only in-frame ones; the method was immunoSEQ multiplex PCR. The sample lists 85,000 to 90,000 clones, around 84% occurring once. Trimming cost V 5 bases and J 6 bases; bases outside gene matches: 6. The CDR3 totals 13 residues. CDR1 and CDR2 (germline): GTSNPN, SVGIG (reference sequence). The sequence came from a man aged 35-49 years in good health and CMV-seropositive. This chain joins TRBV30 and TRBJ2-2; TRBD2 agrees at 7 bases. Sequencing was done on a sample of PBMCs. The CDR3 sequence is CAWELGGSGELFF. The CDR3 nucleotides read TGTGCCTGGGAGCTCGGGGGGTCCGGGGAGCTGTTTTTT.